Listed here is a single T cell receptor (beta chain). It may be a read error: a sequence one base away is much more abundant. The data originate from a study of T cells in Graves' hyperthyroidism and ophthalmopathy. Study-wide background: Initial diagnosis, before any treatment, was when peripheral blood was collected.

The investigators amplified TCR beta CDR3 regions from RNA transcripts. First-round RT-PCR of the TCR CDR3 relied on the HTBI primer set. In TCRdb, the multiplex PCR reads were re-called with MiXCR into one record per CDR3 protein. In the table there are 660,000 or so distinct CDR3 sequences, 20% to 25% of which are singletons. The germline V gene encodes CDR1 SGHNT and CDR2 YENEEA. The CDR3 totals 14 residues. This chain links TRBV11-3 with TRBJ2-2; the D gene is possibly TRBD1 (6 bases). Sequences were obtained from blood. This receptor was taken from a man under 40 with Graves' ophthalmopathy. DNA of the CDR3: TGTGCCAGCAGCCAATCACAGGGCCCCGGGGAGCTGTCTTTT. As protein: CASSQSQGPGELSF.